The rows below give T cell receptor beta chains drawn from one sample of a study of shared T cell receptors in the human thymus. Some clones are missing from TCRdb's copy, which holds only in-frame ones; the method was immunoSEQ multiplex PCR. The data contain some 660,000 clones, more than 70% of them singletons. The same data also contributed to another study, on human thymus T cells.

Sequenced material: thymocytes. The receptors derive from a boy less than two years old with a congenital heart defect. Both conserved end residues are trimmed from each CDR3. The size field is filled for only some rows; it gives once, few, many or a size class.

>TRBJ2-1|-|TRBV13
ASSGPTRVAGMSSYNEQF
>TRBJ1-1|-|TRBV2
ASSDWPLNLIMNTEAF
>TRBJ2-7|once|TRBV19
ASSPRGAGLAGVHEQY
>TRBJ1-2|-|TRBV5-4
ASSSGGAGWGNYGYT
>TRBJ2-7|-|TRBV27
ASSTKGVGTYEQY
>TRBJ2-3|-|TRBV28
ASSIHNGLAGSTDTQY
>TRBJ2-3|once|TRBV5-1
ASSSPGYTQY
>TRBJ2-3|-|TRBV29-1
SVVSTGLDTQY
>TRBJ2-7|-|TRBV5-1
ASSLVGQEVTEQY
>TRBJ1-4|few|TRBV5-1
ASSLGSGEKLF
>TRBJ1-2|-|TRBV9
ASSVQGPDGYT
>TRBJ1-5|-|TRBV19
ASSIILGGAGSPQH
>TRBJ2-7|-|TRBV27
ASSLSGTELYEQY
>TRBJ1-5|-|TRBV28
ASSTPSPPGYQPQH